The 27 T cell receptor beta chains reported below all come from one sample, sequenced in a study of molecular identifiers for immune sequencing clone quantification. TCRdb called the PCR reads again in MiXCR, with one record for every CDR3 protein. The sample has around 320,000 distinct CDR3 sequences, roughly 23% seen once. Material: naive CD8+ T cells from blood, with Jurkat cell RNA spiked in. Subset in this sample: FACS-sorted CD8+CD4-CCR7+CD45RA+ naive T cells. The receptor source for this set is a human donor in good health. Some libraries in this study had Jurkat cell RNA spiked in.

In its sample, this clonotype was seen a few times. The chain carries TRBV3-2 and TRBJ2-3; the listed D gene, TRBD2, was not tested against the DNA. TRBV3-2 is classified as a pseudogene. The CDR3 is made up of 17 amino acids. The CDR3 bases are TGTGCCAGCAGCCAAGATGGACTAGCGGGGAACACAGATACGCAGTATTTT. Translation gives CASSQDGLAGNTDTQYF.

This clonotype came up a few times. V is TRBV6-2 or TRBV6-3 and J is TRBJ1-1; no clear D gene. The V and J ends lost 2 bases and 4 bases respectively, with 14 bases between them. Germline CDR1 MNHEY, CDR2 SVGEGT. The CDR3 covers 15 residues. The CDR3, as DNA: TGTGCCAGCAGTTACCACCCAACGGGCTCCACTGAAGCTTTCTTT. It specifies CASSYHPTGSTEAFF.

The chain combines TRBV7-9 with TRBJ2-1; 8 nucleotides align to TRBD1. CDR3 length: 15 residues. The J segment lost 11 bases and the V segment lost 6 bases, leaving 15 bases of the junction unmatched. In germline, CDR1 is SEHNR, CDR2 FQNEAQ (reference sequence). The chain's CDR3 is CASSHRDRPSSKQFF. The CDR3 DNA follows: TGTGCCAGCAGTCACCGGGACAGGCCTTCTTCTAAGCAGTTCTTC.

The table lists this clonotype with many counts. CDR3 in DNA: TGCAGTGCCGCCTTCTACCGGGACAGTGGGGAGTACACTGAAGCTTTCTTT. Its translation: CSAAFYRDSGEYTEAFF. V and J are TRBV20-1 and TRBJ1-1, with 7 bases aligning to TRBD1. V lost 6 bases and J lost 3; bases outside the gene matches: 19. Per the germline V gene, CDR1 is DFQATT and CDR2 is SNEGSKA (reference sequence). The CDR3 spans 17 residues.

V usage is TRBV10-3 and J usage is TRBJ2-6; possible D gene TRBD1, 5 bases. V lost 8 bases to trimming and J lost 0 bases, with 11 bases between them. This CDR3 spans 15 amino acids. Germline V gene lookup returns CDR1 ENHRY and CDR2 SYGVKD. CDR3 in amino acids: CAIGASSSGANVLTF. The CDR3 coding sequence is TGTGCCATCGGGGCCTCCAGCTCTGGGGCCAACGTCCTGACTTTC.

This clonotype was seen only once. This sequence may be a read error, since a much larger clone differs from it by one base. This chain links TRBV10-3 with TRBJ1-1; D is possibly TRBD1 (6 bases). The V gene lost 10 bases and the J gene lost 7 bases, with 13 bases spanning the gap. CDR3 length: 11 residues. The germline CDR1 and CDR2 sequences are ENHRY and SYGVKD. As DNA, the CDR3 is TGTGCCACCGAAGGGGGAAATGAAGCTTTCTTT. It is translated as CATEGGNEAFF.

The chain uses TRBV20-1 and TRBJ2-7; perhaps TRBD2 as D (7 bases). CDR3 length: 14 amino acids. The V and J ends lost 0 bases and 7 bases respectively, with 16 bases between them. Germline CDR1 reads DFQATT; CDR2 reads SNEGSKA (reference sequence). The CDR3 sequence: CSARDLRGAYEQYF. The DNA for the CDR3 is TGCAGTGCTAGAGATCTTCGGGGGGCGTATGAGCAGTACTTC.

This clonotype was found many times. The chain couples TRBV4-3 to TRBJ2-7; no definite D call. The germline V gene has CDR1 LGHNA and CDR2 YSLEER. V dropped 0 bases and J dropped 3 bases, with 12 bases sitting between them. This CDR3 comprises 15 residues. The CDR3 loop reads CASSQDKTAFYEQYF. CDR3 in DNA: TGCGCCAGCAGCCAAGATAAGACTGCCTTCTACGAGCAGTACTTC.

Turning to this clonotype: A much larger clone lies a single base off, so this may be a read error. The rearrangement links TRBV7-2 to TRBJ1-5; D call uncertain. Germline CDR1 SGHTA, CDR2 FQGNSA. This CDR3 is built from 13 residues. CDR3 loop: CVSSFPSGQPQHF. CDR3 DNA sequence: TGTGTCAGCAGCTTCCCCTCGGGGCAGCCCCAGCATTTT.

This clonotype occurred many times. This chain connects TRBV5-4 to TRBJ2-2; 7 bases match TRBD1. V was clipped by 4 bases and J by 2 bases; unmatched bases: 14. This CDR3 has 18 amino acids. Per the germline V gene, CDR1 is SGHNT and CDR2 is YYREEE (reference sequence). The CDR3 region has the DNA TGTGCCAGCAGCGTGACCCCGACAGGGCTTGTAAACACCGGGGAGCTGTTTTTT. Residues: CASSVTPTGLVNTGELFF.

The sample holds a few counts of this clonotype. The genes are TRBV4-1 and TRBJ2-5; 7 bases line up with TRBD1. The CDR3 extends over 14 amino acids. Germline V gives CDR1 MGHRA, CDR2 YSYEKL. Trimming removed 6 bases from V and 3 bases from J; junction bases left unmatched: 7. The CDR3 loop reads CASRPDRNKETQYF. DNA for the CDR3: TGCGCCAGCAGACCGGACAGGAACAAAGAGACCCAGTACTTC.

The chain is built from TRBV19 and TRBJ2-1; 10 bases are a match to TRBD2. The V gene end was trimmed by 1 base and the J gene end by 7 bases; junction bases not matched to a gene: 4. The CDR3 length is 15 residues. The germline gives CDR1 LNHDA, CDR2 SQIVND (reference sequence). CDR3 sequence (DNA): TGTGCCAGTAGTATAGGTAGCGGGGGGAGGAATGAGCAGTTCTTC. This gives the protein CASSIGSGGRNEQFF.

The V gene is TRBV2, the J gene TRBJ2-7; tentative D call: TRBD2 (5 bases). Germline CDR1 reads SNHLY; CDR2 reads FYNNEI. Trimming pared 7 bases from V and 2 bases from J, leaving 12 bases between. CDR3 length equals 13 residues. In DNA, the CDR3 is TGTGCCAGCACGGGAAGTATCGCCTACGAGCAGTACTTC. Protein product: CASTGSIAYEQYF. The full variable domain, with the rest looked up from reference TRBV2 and TRBJ2-7, is EPEVTQTPSHQVTQMGQEVILRCVPISNHLYFYWYRQILGQKVEFLVSFYNNEISEKSEIFDDQFSVERPDGSNFTLKIRSTKLEDSAMYFCASTGSIAYEQYFGPGTRLTVT.

The genes are TRBV7-6 and TRBJ2-3; 7 bases agree with TRBD2. Losses at the gene ends were 1 base for V and 2 bases for J; bases not matched to a gene: 9. The germline CDR1 and CDR2 sequences are SGHVS and FNYEAQ. CDR3 length: 17 residues. CDR3 residues: CASSLVERDPYTDTQYF. The CDR3 DNA sequence: TGTGCCAGCAGCTTAGTGGAGCGGGACCCATACACAGATACGCAGTATTTT.

This clonotype was observed at least ten times. This chain links TRBV14 with TRBJ1-1, with 9 bases lining up with TRBD1. The CDR3 extends over 13 amino acids. The J segment lost 6 bases and the V segment lost 3 bases, leaving 2 bases of the junction unmatched. Germline V gene lookup returns CDR1 SGHDN and CDR2 FVKESK. DNA of the CDR3: TGTGCCAGCAGCCAGGGGACAGGGTCTGAAGCTTTCTTT. This gives the protein CASSQGTGSEAFF.

This clonotype was seen many times. The rearrangement links TRBV5-6 to TRBJ2-7; maybe TRBD2 (6 bases). CDR1 and CDR2 (germline): SGHDT, YYEEEE. The CDR3 consists of 17 residues. Trimming shortened V by 2 bases and J by 0 bases, and 18 bases separated the two germline ends. The CDR3 DNA sequence: TGTGCCAGCAGCTTTGGAGAGGCCGGGGGAAACTCCTACGAGCAGTACTTC. This codes for CASSFGEAGGNSYEQYF.

In its sample, this clonotype was seen many times. The gene calls are TRBV19 and TRBJ1-1, with D perhaps matching TRBD1 (5 bases). CDR3 size: 13 residues. Deletions cut 3 bases from V and 4 bases from J, with 9 bases between. Germline V gene lookup returns CDR1 LNHDA and CDR2 SQIVND (reference sequence). Here the CDR3 reads CASSMLGGTEAFF. CDR3 bases: TGTGCCAGTAGTATGCTTGGGGGCACTGAAGCTTTCTTT.

The chain has TRBV9 and TRBJ2-3, with a tentative D call TRBD1 (6 bases). In germline, CDR1 is SGDLS, CDR2 YYNGEE. V gave up 5 bases and J gave up 2 bases, with 30 bases separating them. The CDR3 loop spans 20 amino acids. The CDR3 loop reads CASRGSADGQLSFDTDTQYF. The CDR3 bases are TGTGCCAGCAGGGGAAGCGCGGATGGACAGCTGAGTTTTGACACAGATACGCAGTATTTT.

There are a few counts of this clonotype. The V gene is TRBV5-1, the J gene TRBJ2-1; TRBD1 might be the D (5 bases). Trimming cost V 2 bases and J 8 bases, with 11 bases left between them. The CDR3 is made up of 13 amino acids. Germline assignment: CDR1 SGHRS and CDR2 YFSETQ. The CDR3 sequence is CASSLIRADEQFF. The CDR3 DNA follows: TGCGCCAGCAGCTTAATCAGGGCCGATGAGCAGTTCTTC.

The table lists this clonotype with a few counts. This rearrangement joins TRBV9 to TRBJ1-1; D gene ambiguous. V lost 4 bases and J 4 bases, leaving 20 bases between the germline ends. Germline V CDR1 and CDR2: SGDLS, YYNGEE. The CDR3 runs 16 residues. CDR3 loop: CASSLGSGRSGTEAFF. The CDR3 nucleotides are TGTGCCAGCAGCCTGGGAAGTGGTCGGTCGGGCACTGAAGCTTTCTTT.

V is TRBV27 and J is TRBJ1-1, with D tentatively TRBD1 (5 bases). The CDR3 has 17 residues. CDR1 is MNHEY and CDR2 is SMNVEV in the germline V gene (reference sequence). Trimming cost V 3 bases and J 3 bases, with 20 bases left between them. The CDR3 nucleotides read TGTGCCAGCAGTTTGGGCCGGGACCGGTTGCTAGACACTGAAGCTTTCTTT. Translation: CASSLGRDRLLDTEAFF.

This clonotype has only a few counts. The chain couples TRBV4-3 to TRBJ2-7; either TRBD1 or TRBD2 may supply D (5 bases each). The germline V gene has CDR1 LGHNA and CDR2 YSLEER. Trimming left V 1 base short and J 4 bases short, with 11 bases between. The CDR3 sequence is 14 residues long. The CDR3 region is CASSQVLGGYEQYF. CDR3 nucleotides: TGCGCCAGCAGCCAAGTTCTTGGGGGTTACGAGCAGTACTTC.

This clonotype was seen only a few times. This chain links TRBV11-3 with TRBJ2-2; TRBD1 might be the D (7 bases). CDR1 and CDR2 (germline): SGHNT, YENEEA. This CDR3 contains 19 residues. V lost 5 bases to trimming and J lost 1 base, with 23 bases between them. The CDR3 protein is CASSPHRGTVPGNTGELFF. The DNA for the CDR3 is TGTGCCAGCAGCCCACACCGCGGGACAGTCCCTGGGAACACCGGGGAGCTGTTTTTT.

Points on this clonotype: A junction boundary mismatches the germline segment, possibly from a read error. This rearrangement joins TRBV7-8 to TRBJ2-7; D is ambiguous. The CDR3 sequence is 14 residues long. Germline CDR1 and CDR2: SGHVS and FQNEAQ. Here the CDR3 reads CASSSFTGSYEQYF. CDR3 coding DNA: TGTGCCAGCAGCTCATTTACCGGAAGCTACGAGCAATACTTC.

In its sample, this clonotype was seen many times. The chain carries TRBV14 and TRBJ1-2; unclear D gene. V was clipped by 8 bases and J by 4 bases, with 20 bases between them. The CDR3 spans 15 residues. Germline CDR1 reads SGHDN; CDR2 reads FVKESK. For the CDR3, the DNA is TGTGCCAGCGAATCCCAGGCAGGAAACTTCTATGGCTACACCTTC. This codes for CASESQAGNFYGYTF.

This clonotype was detected many times. Here the CDR3 reads CASSWISQADTQYF. The CDR3 DNA reads as TGTGCCAGCAGTTGGATTAGTCAGGCAGATACGCAGTATTTT. The chain is built from TRBV12-3 or TRBV12-4 and TRBJ2-3; no clear D gene. V lost 4 bases and J 4 bases, leaving 12 bases between the germline ends. This CDR3 spans 14 amino acids.

At least ten counts were recorded for this clonotype. The gene calls are TRBV7-9 and TRBJ1-3; D not resolved. CDR3 length: 16 amino acids. The V gene's germline CDR1 is SEHNR and CDR2 FQNEAQ (reference sequence). The V and J ends lost 5 bases and 0 bases respectively, with 14 bases between them. In nucleotides, the CDR3 is TGTGCCAGCAGCACCACCCACGCCAGCTCTGGAAACACCATATATTTT. It encodes CASSTTHASSGNTIYF.